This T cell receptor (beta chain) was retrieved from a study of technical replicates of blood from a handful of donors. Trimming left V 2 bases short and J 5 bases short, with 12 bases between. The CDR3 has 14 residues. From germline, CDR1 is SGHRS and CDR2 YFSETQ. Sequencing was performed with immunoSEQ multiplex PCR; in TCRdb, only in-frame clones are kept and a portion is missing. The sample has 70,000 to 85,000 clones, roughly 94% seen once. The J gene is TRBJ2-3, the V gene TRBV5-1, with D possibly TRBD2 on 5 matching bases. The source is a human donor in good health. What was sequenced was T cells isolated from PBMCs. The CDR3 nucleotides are TGCGCCAGCAGCTTCGAGTGGGAGAAAGATACGCAGTATTTT. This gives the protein CASSFEWEKDTQYF.